These T cell receptor beta chains were read from a single sample in a study of pediatric ulcerative colitis. Generated by immunoSEQ multiplex PCR, the TCRdb table keeps only in-frame clones and is missing some. In the table there are 59,000 or so clones, 77% of which are singletons. Sequenced: blood. These receptors were collected from a boy younger than 18 with moderate ulcerative colitis. CDR3s include the opening cysteine and the closing phenylalanine or tryptophan. A D gene is named only where the DNA matches it firmly. The size field is filled for only some rows; it gives once, few, many or a size class.

j_gene | d_gene | v_gene | abundance | CDR3aa | CDR3nt
TRBJ2-3 | TRBD1 | TRBV7-6 | NA | CASSFTGADTQYF | TGTGCCAGCAGCTTTACAGGGGCAGATACGCAGTATTTT
TRBJ2-1 | TRBD2 | TRBV30 | NA | CAWRAPGLAGGRNEQFF | TGTGCCTGGAGGGCCCCAGGCCTAGCGGGAGGCCGCAATGAGCAGTTCTTC
TRBJ2-7 | TRBD2 | TRBV27 | few | CASSWDSGGYEQYF | TGTGCCAGCAGTTGGGATAGCGGGGGCTACGAGCAGTACTTC
TRBJ2-7 | NA | TRBV30 | NA | CAWSRRGAYEQYF | TGTGCCTGGAGTCGGCGGGGCGCCTACGAGCAGTACTTC
TRBJ1-5 | NA | TRBV4-1 | NA | CASSQRQVSNQPQHF | TGCGCCAGCAGCCAGAGACAGGTTAGCAATCAGCCCCAGCATTTT
TRBJ2-4 | NA | TRBV27 | few | CASSSFSAKNIQYF | TGTGCCAGCAGTTCCTTTTCAGCCAAAAACATTCAGTACTTC
TRBJ1-2 | NA | TRBV7-3 | NA | CASSSGQGGSGGYTF | TGTGCCAGCAGCTCCGGCCAGGGAGGCTCCGGTGGCTACACCTTC
TRBJ2-2 | TRBD2 | TRBV9 | NA | CASSVGGLAGFILGELFF | TGTGCCAGCAGCGTAGGTGGACTAGCGGGATTCATCCTCGGGGAGCTGTTTTTT
TRBJ2-1 | NA | TRBV7-9 | NA | CASSSQTGEQFF | TGTGCCAGCAGCTCTCAGACCGGTGAGCAGTTCTTC
TRBJ2-7 | NA | TRBV9 | NA | CASSVVEYEQYF | TGTGCCAGCAGCGTAGTTGAGTACGAGCAGTACTTC
TRBJ1-2 | NA | TRBV2 | few | CARGARGHYGYTF | TGTGCCAGGGGGGCACGGGGCCACTATGGCTACACCTTC
TRBJ1-2 | TRBD1 | TRBV14 | NA | CASSQDYRGGYTF | TGTGCCAGCAGCCAAGACTACAGGGGTGGCTACACCTTC
TRBJ2-1 | TRBD1 | TRBV5-1 | NA | CASSLGQGVRNEQFF | TGCGCCAGCAGCCTAGGACAGGGGGTACGCAATGAGCAGTTCTTC
TRBJ2-3 | NA | TRBV4-2 | NA | CASSQGGQPTDTQYF | TGTGCCAGCAGCCAAGGAGGACAGCCCACAGATACGCAGTATTTT
TRBJ2-3 | NA | TRBV7-9 | NA | CASSLPMTDTQYF | TGTGCCAGCAGCTTACCTATGACAGATACGCAGTATTTT
TRBJ2-1 | TRBD2 | TRBV25-1 | NA | CASSGTLPSGIYNEQFF | TGTGCCAGCAGTGGGACCCTCCCTAGCGGGATTTACAATGAGCAGTTCTTC